The clone carrying this T cell receptor (beta chain) was counted ten times or more. Antigen unknown. If no ophthalmopathy progression occurred within 18 months, Graves' hyperthyroidism was stable. Patients having uncontrolled infection, another autoimmune disease, pregnancy or lactation were not included. The source of the sample is a study of T cells in Graves' hyperthyroidism and ophthalmopathy. Study-wide results and limits: Most thyroid-expanded clonotypes above 0.001 were also found in blood. Ophthalmopathy prediction by the model preceded onset by a median approximately 6.1 months.

V shed 1 base and J shed 2 bases, with 9 bases lying between them. CDR1 is GTSNPN, CDR2 SVGIG, per germline (reference sequence). The CDR3 covers 13 residues. Using RNA transcripts as the source, TCR beta CDR3 regions were amplified. The HTBI primer set drove a first-round RT-PCR of the TCR CDR3. TCRdb re-called the multiplex PCR reads through MiXCR, storing one row per CDR3 protein. The repertoire includes a few hundred thousand distinct CDR3 sequences, about 13% of them detected once, and approximately 5.8% sits in the top ten. The chain combines TRBV30 with TRBJ2-7; possibly TRBD2 for D (7 bases). This receptor was obtained from a woman in her late teens or twenties with Graves' hyperthyroidism. Sequenced: blood. CDR3 region: CAWSGGGTYEQYF. CDR3 coding DNA: TGTGCCTGGAGTGGCGGGGGCACCTACGAGCAGTACTTC.